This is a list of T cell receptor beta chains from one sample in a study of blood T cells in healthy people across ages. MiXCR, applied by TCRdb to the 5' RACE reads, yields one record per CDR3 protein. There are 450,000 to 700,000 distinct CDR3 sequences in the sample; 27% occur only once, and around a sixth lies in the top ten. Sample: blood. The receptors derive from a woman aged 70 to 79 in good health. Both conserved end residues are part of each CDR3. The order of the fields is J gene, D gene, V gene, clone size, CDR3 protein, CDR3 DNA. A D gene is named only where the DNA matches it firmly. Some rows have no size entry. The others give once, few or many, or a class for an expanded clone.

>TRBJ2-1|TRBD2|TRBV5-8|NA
CASTLPGLAGGNEQFF
TGTGCCAGCACCCTACCGGGACTAGCGGGGGGCAATGAGCAGTTCTTC
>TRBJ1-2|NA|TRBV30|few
CAWRGRSTYGYTF
TGTGCCTGGCGAGGACGGTCTACCTATGGCTACACCTTC
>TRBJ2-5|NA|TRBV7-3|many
CASSVNRAEKGETQYF
TGTGCCAGCAGCGTCAACAGGGCCGAGAAGGGAGAGACCCAGTACTTC
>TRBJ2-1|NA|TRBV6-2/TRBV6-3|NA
CASRRGPYNEQFF
TGTGCCAGCAGGCGGGGGCCCTACAATGAGCAGTTCTTC
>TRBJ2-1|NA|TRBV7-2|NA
CASSSRGQPGSYNEQFF
TGTGCCAGCAGCTCAAGGGGCCAGCCAGGGTCCTACAATGAGCAGTTCTTC
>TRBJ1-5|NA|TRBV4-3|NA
CASSQPRQDSNQPQHF
TGCGCCAGCAGCCAACCCCGACAGGATAGCAATCAGCCCCAGCATTTT
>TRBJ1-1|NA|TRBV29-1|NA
CSVGGGSTEAFF
TGCAGCGTTGGGGGGGGAAGCACTGAAGCTTTCTTT
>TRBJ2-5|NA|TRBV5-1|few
CASSTDSGGTQYF
TGCGCCAGCAGTACGGACTCTGGGGGGACCCAGTACTTC
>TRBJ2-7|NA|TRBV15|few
CATSSQGYEQYF
TGTGCCACCAGCAGCCAGGGTTACGAGCAGTACTTC
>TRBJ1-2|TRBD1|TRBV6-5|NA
CASRYSAPGQGRNTF
TGTGCCAGCAGGTACTCTGCTCCGGGACAGGGAAGGAACACCTTC
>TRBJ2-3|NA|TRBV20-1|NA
CSARDLGADTQYF
TGCAGTGCTAGAGATCTGGGGGCAGATACGCAGTATTTT
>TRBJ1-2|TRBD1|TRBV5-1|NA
CASSLSGQGRSGYTF
TGCGCCAGCAGCTTGTCGGGACAGGGCCGGAGTGGCTACACCTTC
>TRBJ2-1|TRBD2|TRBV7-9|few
CASSLGLLAARNEQFF
TGTGCCAGCAGCTTAGGGCTCCTAGCGGCCCGGAATGAGCAGTTCTTC
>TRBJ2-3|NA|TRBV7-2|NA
CASSQIVGDTQYF
TGTGCCAGCAGCCAGATAGTGGGGGATACGCAGTATTTT
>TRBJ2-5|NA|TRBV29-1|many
CSVELSGETQYF
TGCAGCGTTGAACTGTCCGGGGAGACCCAGTACTTC
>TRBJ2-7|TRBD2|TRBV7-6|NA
CASSPGTSGGIEQYF
TGTGCCAGCAGCCCCGGGACTAGCGGGGGGATCGAGCAGTACTTC
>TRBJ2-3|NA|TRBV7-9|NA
CASSFSDRGDTQYF
TGTGCCAGCAGCTTCAGCGACCGGGGAGATACGCAGTATTTT
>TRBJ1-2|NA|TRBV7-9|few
CASSPLGGGGYTF
TGTGCCAGCAGCCCCCTGGGGGGCGGTGGCTACACCTTC
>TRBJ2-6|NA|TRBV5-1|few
CASSLGFGANVLTF
TGCGCCAGCAGCTTGGGTTTCGGGGCCAACGTCCTGACTTTC
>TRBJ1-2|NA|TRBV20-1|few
CSAGGGNNYGYTF
TGCAGTGCCGGCGGGGGGAATAACTATGGCTACACCTTC
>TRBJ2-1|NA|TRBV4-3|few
CASSQDWGTHNNEQFF
TGCGCCAGCAGCCAAGATTGGGGGACTCACAACAATGAGCAGTTCTTC
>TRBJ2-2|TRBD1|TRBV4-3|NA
CASSQRLPGQGNTGELFF
TGCGCCAGCAGCCAACGCCTCCCGGGACAGGGCAACACCGGGGAGCTGTTTTTT
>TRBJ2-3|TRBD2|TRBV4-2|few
CASSQDGTSGGDTQYF
TGTGCCAGCAGCCAAGATGGGACTAGCGGGGGAGATACGCAGTATTTT
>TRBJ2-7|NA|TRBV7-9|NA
CASSLVFRTVSYEQYF
TGTGCCAGCAGCTTAGTATTCAGGACAGTCTCCTACGAGCAGTACTTC
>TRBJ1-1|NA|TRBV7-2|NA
CASSLGIKTEAFF
TGTGCCAGCAGCTTAGGTATCAAAACTGAAGCTTTCTTT
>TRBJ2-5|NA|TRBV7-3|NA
CASSLTGNPQETQYF
TGTGCCAGCAGCTTAACGGGCAATCCCCAAGAGACCCAGTACTTC
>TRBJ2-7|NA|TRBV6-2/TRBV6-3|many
CASKGWYEQYF
TGTGCCAGCAAGGGGTGGTACGAGCAGTACTTC
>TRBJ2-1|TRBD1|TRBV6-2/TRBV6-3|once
CASEGAQVLYNEQFF
TGTGCCAGCGAGGGGGCCCAAGTCCTTTACAATGAGCAGTTCTTC
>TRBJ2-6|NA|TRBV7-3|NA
CASSLKAPGSSGANVLTF
TGTGCCAGCAGCTTAAAAGCTCCGGGTTCCTCTGGGGCCAACGTCCTGACTTTC
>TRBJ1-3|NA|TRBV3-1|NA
CASSRMSAGNTIYF
TGTGCCAGCAGCCGAATGTCGGCTGGAAACACCATATATTTT
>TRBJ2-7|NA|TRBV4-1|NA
CASSQDPRGTYEQYF
TGCGCCAGCAGCCAAGATCCCAGGGGTACCTACGAGCAGTACTTC
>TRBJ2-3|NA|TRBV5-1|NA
CASSYEGSDTQYF
TGCGCCAGCAGCTACGAAGGGTCAGATACGCAGTATTTT
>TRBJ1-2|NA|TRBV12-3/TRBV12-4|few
CASSLPLSGNGGYTF
TGTGCCAGCAGCCTTCCGCTAAGCGGGAATGGTGGCTACACCTTC
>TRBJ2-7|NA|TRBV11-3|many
CASSLGVGGSSEQYF
TGTGCCAGCAGCTTAGGGGTAGGGGGATCGTCCGAGCAGTACTTC
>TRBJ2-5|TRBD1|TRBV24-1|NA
CATSDPARQGRETQYF
TGTGCCACCAGTGACCCCGCGAGACAGGGGAGAGAGACCCAGTACTTC
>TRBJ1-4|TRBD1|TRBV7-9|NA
CASTPWDRANEKLFF
TGTGCCAGCACGCCCTGGGACAGGGCGAATGAAAAACTGTTTTTT
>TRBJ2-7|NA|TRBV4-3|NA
CASSQDLGPTPYEQYF
TGCGCCAGCAGCCAAGATCTGGGTCCGACGCCCTACGAGCAGTACTTC
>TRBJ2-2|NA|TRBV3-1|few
CASSQGGGHTGELFF
TGTGCCAGCAGCCAAGGTGGGGGGCACACCGGGGAGCTGTTTTTT
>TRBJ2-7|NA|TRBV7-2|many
CASSAVHSYEQYF
TGTGCCAGCAGCGCGGTTCACTCCTACGAGCAGTACTTC
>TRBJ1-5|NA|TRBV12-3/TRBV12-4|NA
CASRGVSNQPQHF
TGTGCCAGTAGGGGTGTTTCCAATCAGCCCCAGCATTTT
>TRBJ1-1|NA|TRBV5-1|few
CASSSEATGLTEAFF
TGCGCCAGCAGCTCGGAGGCCACAGGGCTCACTGAAGCTTTCTTT
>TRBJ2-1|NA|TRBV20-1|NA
CSARDQGGLNEQFF
TGCAGTGCTAGAGATCAAGGGGGACTGAATGAGCAGTTCTTC
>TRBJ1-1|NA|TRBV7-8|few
CASSLWGQNTEAFF
TGTGCCAGCAGCTTATGGGGTCAGAACACTGAAGCTTTCTTT
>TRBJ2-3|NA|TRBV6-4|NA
CASSAGLFGSDTQYF
TGTGCCAGCAGTGCCGGACTTTTTGGATCAGATACGCAGTATTTT
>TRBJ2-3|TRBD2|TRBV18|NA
CASSPPSGGADTQYF
TGTGCCAGCTCACCACCGAGCGGGGGTGCAGATACGCAGTATTTT
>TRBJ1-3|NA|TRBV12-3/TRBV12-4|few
CASSSDGLPGNTIYF
TGTGCCAGCAGTTCGGACGGATTGCCTGGAAACACCATATATTTT
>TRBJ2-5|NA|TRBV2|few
CASRLDSAGETQYF
TGTGCCAGCAGATTGGACTCCGCGGGAGAGACCCAGTACTTC